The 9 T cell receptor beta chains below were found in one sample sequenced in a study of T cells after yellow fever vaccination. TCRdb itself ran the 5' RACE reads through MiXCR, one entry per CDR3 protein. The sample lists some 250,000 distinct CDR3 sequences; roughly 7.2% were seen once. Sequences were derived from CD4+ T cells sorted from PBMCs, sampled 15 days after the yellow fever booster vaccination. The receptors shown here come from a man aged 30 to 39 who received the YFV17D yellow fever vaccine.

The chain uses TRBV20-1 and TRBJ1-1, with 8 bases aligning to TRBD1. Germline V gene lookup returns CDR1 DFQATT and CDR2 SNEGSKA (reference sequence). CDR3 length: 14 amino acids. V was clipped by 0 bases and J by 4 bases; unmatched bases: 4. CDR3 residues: CSAREATGVTEAFF. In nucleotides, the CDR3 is TGCAGTGCTAGAGAGGCGACAGGGGTCACTGAAGCTTTCTTT.

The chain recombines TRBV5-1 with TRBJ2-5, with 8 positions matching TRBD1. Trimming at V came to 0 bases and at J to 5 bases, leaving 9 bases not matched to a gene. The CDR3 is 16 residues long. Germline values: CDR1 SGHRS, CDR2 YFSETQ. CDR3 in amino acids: CASSLATGQGQETQYF. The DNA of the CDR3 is TGCGCCAGCAGCTTGGCTACAGGACAGGGTCAGGAGACCCAGTACTTC.

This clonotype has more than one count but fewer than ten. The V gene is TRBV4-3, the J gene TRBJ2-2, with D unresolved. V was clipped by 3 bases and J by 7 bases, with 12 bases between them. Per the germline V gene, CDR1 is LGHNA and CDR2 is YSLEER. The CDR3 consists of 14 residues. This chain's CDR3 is CASSQKGGYGELFF. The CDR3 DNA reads TGCGCCAGCAGCCAGAAGGGTGGATACGGGGAGCTGTTTTTT.

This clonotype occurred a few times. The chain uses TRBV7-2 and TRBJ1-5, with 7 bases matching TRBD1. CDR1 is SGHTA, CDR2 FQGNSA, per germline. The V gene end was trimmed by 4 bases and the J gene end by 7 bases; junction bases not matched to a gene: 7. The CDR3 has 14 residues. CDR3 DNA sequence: TGTGCCAGCAGCTCCCGACAGGGCGGGCAGCCCCAGCATTTT. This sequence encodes CASSSRQGGQPQHF.

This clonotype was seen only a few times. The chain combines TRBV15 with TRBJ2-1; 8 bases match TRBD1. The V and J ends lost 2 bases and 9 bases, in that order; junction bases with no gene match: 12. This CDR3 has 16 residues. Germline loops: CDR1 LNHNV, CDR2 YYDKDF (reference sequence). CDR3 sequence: CATSRPSDRAFGEQFF. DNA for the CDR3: TGTGCCACCAGCAGACCCTCGGACAGGGCTTTCGGTGAGCAGTTCTTC.

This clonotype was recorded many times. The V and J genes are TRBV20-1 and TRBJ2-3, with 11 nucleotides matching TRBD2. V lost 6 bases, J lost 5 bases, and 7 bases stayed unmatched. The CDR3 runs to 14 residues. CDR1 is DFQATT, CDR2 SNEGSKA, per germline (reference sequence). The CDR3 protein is CSATLAGVIDTQYF. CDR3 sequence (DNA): TGCAGTGCCACACTAGCGGGAGTGATAGATACGCAGTATTTT.

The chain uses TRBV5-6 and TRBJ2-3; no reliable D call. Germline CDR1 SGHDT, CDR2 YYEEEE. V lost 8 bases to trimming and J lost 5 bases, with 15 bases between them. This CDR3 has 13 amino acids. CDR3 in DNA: TGTGCCAGGGGCTTGTTTTTCGGAGATACGCAGTATTTT. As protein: CARGLFFGDTQYF. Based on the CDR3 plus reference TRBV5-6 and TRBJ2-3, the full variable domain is DAGVTQSPTHLIKTRGQQVTLRCSPKSGHDTVSWYQQALGQGPQFIFQYYEEEERQRGNFPDRFSGHQFPNYSSELNVNALLLGDSALYLCARGLFFGDTQYFGPGTRLTVL.

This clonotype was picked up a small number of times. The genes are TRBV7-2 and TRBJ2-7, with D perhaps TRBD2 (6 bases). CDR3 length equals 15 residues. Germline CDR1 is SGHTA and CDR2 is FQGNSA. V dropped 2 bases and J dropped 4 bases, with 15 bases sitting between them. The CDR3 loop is CASSLQGGTYYEQYF. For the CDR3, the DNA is TGTGCCAGCAGCTTACAAGGAGGGACCTATTACGAGCAGTACTTC.

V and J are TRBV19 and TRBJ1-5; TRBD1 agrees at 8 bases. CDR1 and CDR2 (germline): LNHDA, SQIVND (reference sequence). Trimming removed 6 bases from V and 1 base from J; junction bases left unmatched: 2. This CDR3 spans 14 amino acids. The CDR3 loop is CASRRTGSNQPQHF. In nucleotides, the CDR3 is TGTGCCAGTAGGAGGACAGGGAGCAATCAGCCCCAGCATTTT. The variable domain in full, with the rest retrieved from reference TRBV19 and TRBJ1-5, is DGGITQSPKYLFRKEGQNVTLSCEQNLNHDAMYWYRQDPGQGLRLIYYSQIVNDFQKGDIAEGYSVSREKKESFPLTVTSAQKNPTAFYLCASRRTGSNQPQHFGDGTRLSIL.